This T cell receptor (beta chain) was identified in a study of T cell responses to AZD1222 COVID-19 vaccine. This table comes from immunoSEQ multiplex PCR, and its TCRdb copy is limited to in-frame clones, with some not included. Here the sample spans roughly 200,000 clones, 85% to 95% being singletons. The CDR3 loop spans 16 amino acids. The V gene's germline CDR1 is KGHSH and CDR2 LQKENI. V shed 6 bases and J shed 5 bases, with 17 bases lying between them. This clone was observed a few times. The specimen was peripheral blood, collected 28 days after the second dose of the MenACWY control vaccine. The receptor was derived from an adult who received the MenACWY meningococcal vaccine as a control. V is TRBV18 and J is TRBJ1-6; D is possibly TRBD1 (5 bases). The CDR3 nucleotides read TGTGCCAGCTCGTCAGGGCCCCCGGCCAATAATTCACCCCTCCACTTT. Its protein is CASSSGPPANNSPLHF.